This TCR beta chain stems from a study of T-cell memory formation after mild COVID-19. Across the study: The study found TCR clusters largely donor specific.

The study, taken as a whole, reports: A balance of CD4 and CD8 characterized clones contracting day 15 to 85, whereas later expanders leaned CD4+. Mainly in CM and EM were contracting CD4+ clones; CD8+ were in EMRA.

In regard to this clonotype: Antigen specificity is unknown.

UMIs and sample barcodes were carried by the TCR alpha and TCR beta cDNA libraries that 5'RACE produced using constant-segment primers. A single record per CDR3 protein comes from TCRdb applying MiXCR to the 5' RACE reads. Of 140,000 or so distinct CDR3 sequences in the sample, about 19% were seen once. The source is an adult woman who had mild COVID-19 (a few samples of this study predate the infection). Cell type and time point are not known. Specimen: PBMCs or a T cell subset sorted from them (not recorded which).

The CDR3 DNA sequence: TGTGCCAGCAGCTTTATGTACGAGCAGTACTTC. This translates into CASSFMYEQYF. The chain combines TRBV7-8 with TRBJ2-7; D unclear. Germline-derived CDR1 and CDR2 are SGHVS and FQNEAQ. Deletions cut 3 bases from V and 4 bases from J, with 4 bases between. The CDR3 totals 11 residues.